This T cell receptor beta chain originates from a study of blood T cell repertoires in COVID-19. Looking at the study overall: Researchers got acute and convalescent COVID-19 samples from the United States, Italy and Spain. From T cells, B-cell-depleted T cells, or PBMCs came the material, which was cDNA or gDNA.

This clone was picked up many times. The CDR3 extends over 16 amino acids. The V gene lost 0 bases and the J gene lost 3 bases, with 14 bases spanning the gap. From germline, CDR1 is MNHEY and CDR2 SMNVEV (reference sequence). In the original analysis: Amplified reference gene primers provided the basis for estimating nucleated cell counts. Sequencing was performed with immunoSEQ multiplex PCR; in TCRdb, only in-frame clones are kept and a portion is missing. Clonal size and the V and J genes are those of that table, whereas D and trimming came from the DNA. The sample has around 210,000 clones, approximately 80% seen once.

The TCR originated in a human donor in a cohort sampled during active COVID-19. V gene TRBV27 combines with J gene TRBJ1-1; the D is unclear. The specimen sequenced was peripheral blood. CDR3 sequence (DNA): TGTGCCAGCAGTTTATCGGGGAGGGTGCGGTACACTGAAGCTTTCTTT. This sequence encodes CASSLSGRVRYTEAFF.